The 8 T cell receptor beta chains presented below share a single source sample, sequenced in a study of quantifying T cell responses using KT2 cells. Study at large: RNA was reverse transcribed with TCR alpha and beta constant-region primers.

An oligo carrying a UMI was ligated to the cDNA 3' end. The first PCR ran approximately 4 cycles with an equimolar RC1.1 and RC1.2 beta primer mix. Each CDR3 protein is one row after TCRdb ran MiXCR on the UMI-ligation and nested PCR reads. Of about 33,000 distinct CDR3 sequences listed, 9% to 12% were seen once; the top ten hold about 9.9%. Sample: PBMCs spiked with cells of the T cell clone KT2. Receptor source: a human donor.

This clonotype was seen ten or more times. The rearrangement joins TRBV7-9 to TRBJ2-5, with D perhaps matching TRBD2 (5 bases). This CDR3 is 13 amino acids long. The V gene's germline CDR1 is SEHNR and CDR2 FQNEAQ (reference sequence). The V gene lost 6 bases and the J gene lost 4 bases, with 12 bases spanning the gap. The CDR3 reads CASSLIGGETQYF. As DNA, the CDR3 is TGTGCCAGCAGTCTTATTGGAGGAGAGACCCAGTACTTC.

There are many counts of this clonotype. The chain is built from TRBV6-6 and TRBJ1-4; D might be TRBD1 (5 bases). Germline CDR1 MNHNY, CDR2 SVGAGI (reference sequence). CDR3 length: 11 residues. V was shortened by 4 bases and J by 14 bases, with 11 bases between the two germline ends. The CDR3 sequence: CASSSRDVLFF. DNA for the CDR3: TGTGCCAGCAGTTCCAGGGATGTGCTGTTTTTT.

This clonotype was found a few times. This chain joins TRBV4-2 and TRBJ2-1, with a possible D match to TRBD2 (6 bases). Germline-derived CDR1 and CDR2 are LGHNA and YNFKEQ. Trimming shortened V by 0 bases and J by 3 bases, and 15 bases separated the two germline ends. This CDR3 has 17 amino acids. The DNA for the CDR3 is TGTGCCAGCAGCCAAGATATGGAGGGAGTGGTCTACAATGAGCAGTTCTTC. This gives the protein CASSQDMEGVVYNEQFF.

This clonotype was detected a few times. The V and J genes are TRBV7-2 and TRBJ1-1; tentative D call: TRBD1 (5 bases). The CDR3 has 13 amino acids. Germline assignment: CDR1 SGHTA and CDR2 FQGNSA. Trimming cost V 4 bases and J 5 bases, with 11 bases left between them. CDR3 residues: CASSWGGATEAFF. CDR3 nucleotide sequence: TGTGCCAGCAGCTGGGGGGGAGCGACTGAAGCTTTCTTT. Full variable domain (missing parts from reference TRBV7-2 and TRBJ1-1): GAGVSQSPSNKVTEKGKDVELRCDPISGHTALYWYRQSLGQGLEFLIYFQGNSAPDKSGLPSDRFSAERTGGSVSTLTIQRTQQEDSAVYLCASSWGGATEAFFGQGTRLTVV.

This clonotype was seen at least ten times. V is TRBV15 and J is TRBJ1-1, with unresolved D. This CDR3 is built from 14 residues. Germline V gives CDR1 LNHNV, CDR2 YYDKDF (reference sequence). Trimming removed 5 bases from V and 4 bases from J, with 14 bases in between. The CDR3 loop reads CATSPGNGVTEAFF. The CDR3 coding sequence is TGTGCCACCAGCCCTGGGAATGGGGTCACTGAAGCTTTCTTT.

Only a few counts were recorded for this clonotype. The V gene is TRBV6-2 or TRBV6-3, the J gene TRBJ1-5; TRBD1 matches 7 bases. CDR1 is MNHEY and CDR2 is SVGEGT in the germline V gene. V was clipped by 2 bases and J by 5 bases; unmatched bases: 3. The CDR3 runs to 14 residues. CDR3 residues: CASSYIGGDQPQHF. CDR3 nucleotides: TGTGCCAGCAGTTACATAGGGGGCGATCAGCCCCAGCATTTT.

This clonotype appeared a few times. This CDR3 reads CSATQGFGNTIYF. The DNA of the CDR3 is TGCAGTGCTACTCAGGGCTTTGGAAACACCATATATTTT. V is TRBV20-1 and J is TRBJ1-3; D perhaps matches TRBD1 (5 bases). Germline-derived CDR1 and CDR2 are DFQATT and SNEGSKA (reference sequence). The length of the CDR3 is 13 residues. V dropped 4 bases and J dropped 3 bases, with 10 bases sitting between them.

The chain uses TRBV10-3 and TRBJ2-2; D gene uncertain. Germline assignment: CDR1 ENHRY and CDR2 SYGVKD. This CDR3 comprises 11 residues. Trimming removed 3 bases from V and 6 bases from J, with 2 bases in between. The CDR3 sequence is CAISDSGELFF. The CDR3 nucleotides are TGTGCCATCAGTGACTCCGGGGAGCTGTTTTTT.